Listed here are 21 T cell receptor beta chains from one sample, sequenced in a study of T cell changes during pregnancy in multiple sclerosis. Measured with immunoSEQ multiplex PCR; TCRdb has only the in-frame clones, and not every one. In the table there are under 70,000 clones, 80% to 95% of which are singletons. Sequencing used CD4+ T cells from peripheral blood mononuclear cells, obtained after pregnancy. These receptors were obtained from a female donor with multiple sclerosis, enrolled in a pregnancy study.

The gene calls are TRBV6-5 and TRBJ1-1; D gene unclear. CDR1 MNHEY and CDR2 SVGAGI come from the germline V gene. Between the trimmed V and J ends, which lost 0 bases and 0 bases, there was a span of 2 bases. CDR3 length: 13 residues. The CDR3 sequence is CASSYSMNTEAFF. In DNA form, the CDR3 reads TGTGCCAGCAGTTACTCTATGAACACTGAAGCTTTCTTT.

Written as DNA, the CDR3 is TGTGCCTGGAGTCGGACTGTCGTGAACACTGAAGCTTTCTTT. Encoded protein: CAWSRTVVNTEAFF. The rearrangement joins TRBV30 to TRBJ1-1; the D is unclear. Germline V gene data show CDR1 as GTSNPN and CDR2 as SVGIG (reference sequence). Trimming removed 2 bases at V and 0 bases at J, with 10 bases between. The CDR3 consists of 14 residues.

This chain links TRBV20-1 with TRBJ2-7; the D is unclear. With 3 bases removed from V and 4 bases from J, the gap between germline ends came to 7 bases. This CDR3 contains 11 residues. Per the germline V gene, CDR1 is DFQATT and CDR2 is SNEGSKA (reference sequence). This CDR3 reads CSASKRYEQYF. CDR3 sequence (DNA): TGCAGTGCTAGTAAGCGATACGAGCAGTACTTC.

This chain uses TRBV18 with TRBJ2-2; D may be TRBD2 (5 bases). V was clipped by 6 bases and J by 2 bases, with 13 bases between them. Germline V CDR1 and CDR2: KGHSH, LQKENI. The CDR3 is 15 residues long. CDR3 sequence: CASSGEGPNTGELFF. As DNA, the CDR3 is TGTGCCAGCTCCGGGGAAGGCCCTAACACCGGGGAGCTGTTTTTT.

The rearrangement uses TRBV2 and TRBJ1-3; D call uncertain. The CDR3 sequence is 14 residues long. CDR1 is SNHLY, CDR2 FYNNEI, per germline. Trimming cost V 3 bases and J 4 bases, with 10 bases left between them. CDR3 sequence: CASSERPSGNTIYF. The CDR3, as DNA: TGTGCCAGCAGTGAGAGGCCGTCGGGAAACACCATATATTTT.

The gene calls are TRBV5-4 and TRBJ2-5, with 9 bases identical to TRBD1. The CDR3 is 16 amino acids. Germline CDR1 reads SGHNT; CDR2 reads YYREEE (reference sequence). V lost 2 bases to trimming and J lost 2 bases; unmatched junction nucleotides: 7. CDR3 amino acids: CASSFRTGAQQETQYF. The CDR3 DNA sequence: TGTGCCAGCAGCTTCCGGACAGGGGCCCAACAAGAGACCCAGTACTTC.

The chain carries TRBV2 and TRBJ2-7; maybe TRBD1 (5 bases). Trimming pared 3 bases from V and 0 bases from J, leaving 12 bases between. Per germline, CDR1 SNHLY and CDR2 FYNNEI. The CDR3 covers 15 residues. CDR3 region: CASSDPGKSSYEQYF. CDR3 in DNA: TGTGCCAGCAGTGATCCAGGGAAGAGCTCCTACGAGCAGTACTTC.

The chain links TRBV5-4 to TRBJ2-3, with 12 bases identical to TRBD2. The CDR3 has 16 amino acids. In germline, CDR1 is SGHNT, CDR2 YYREEE (reference sequence). Trimming at V came to 5 bases and at J to 6 bases, leaving 10 bases not matched to a gene. CDR3 nucleotides: TGTGCCAGCAGGGGAACACTAGCGGGGGGAGGGGATACGCAGTATTTT. This codes for CASRGTLAGGGDTQYF.

The rearrangement joins TRBV5-1 to TRBJ1-3; D gene unclear. V was cut by 1 base and J by 2 bases, with 7 bases left in between. This CDR3 spans 14 amino acids. Germline V CDR1 and CDR2: SGHRS, YFSETQ. As DNA, the CDR3 is TGCGCCAGCAGCTTGAAAGCGGCTGGAAACACCATATATTTT. Translating gives CASSLKAAGNTIYF.

This clone was detected once. The chain carries TRBV28 and TRBJ1-1; 10 bases line up with TRBD1. CDR1 MDHEN and CDR2 SYDVKM come from the germline V gene. V trimming: 6 bases; J trimming: 10 bases; junction bases outside the gene matches: 8. This CDR3 spans 13 amino acids. The CDR3 coding sequence is TGTGCCAGCAGACCGCCGGGACAGGGGAGAGCTTTCTTT. Translation gives CASRPPGQGRAFF.

As DNA, the CDR3 is TGTGCCAGTAGTGGGGCAGATCAGCCCCAGCATTTT. Amino acid sequence: CASSGADQPQHF. V and J are TRBV19 and TRBJ1-5; weak D call: TRBD1 (5 bases). Per germline, CDR1 LNHDA and CDR2 SQIVND (reference sequence). Trimming left V 5 bases short and J 5 bases short, with 7 bases between. This CDR3 is 12 amino acids long.

The chain combines TRBV9 with TRBJ2-5, with D uncertain. The CDR3 contains 15 residues. Germline assignment: CDR1 SGDLS and CDR2 YYNGEE. Deletions cut 3 bases from V and 5 bases from J, with 17 bases between. CDR3 nucleotide sequence: TGTGCCAGCAGCGCATCGACTCTGAACGGGGAGACCCAGTACTTC. Protein product: CASSASTLNGETQYF.

This clone was recorded once. This chain joins TRBV5-1 and TRBJ1-4; no clear D. This CDR3 has 14 amino acids. In germline, CDR1 is SGHRS, CDR2 YFSETQ. The V and J ends lost 4 bases and 4 bases respectively, with 11 bases between them. The CDR3 DNA reads as TGCGCCAGCAGCCCCCACGGAGGTAATGAAAAACTGTTTTTT. Protein sequence: CASSPHGGNEKLFF.

This chain uses TRBV10-3 with TRBJ2-5; 11 bases line up with TRBD2. The CDR3 runs to 14 residues. Losses at the gene ends were 6 bases for V and 4 bases for J; bases not matched to a gene: 4. Germline lookup yields CDR1 ENHRY and CDR2 SYGVKD. The CDR3 loop reads CAISAGLAVETQYF. CDR3 DNA: TGTGCCATCAGCGCGGGACTAGCGGTAGAGACCCAGTACTTC.

The chain recombines TRBV30 with TRBJ1-1, with 7 bases matching TRBD1. The germline gives CDR1 GTSNPN, CDR2 SVGIG (reference sequence). The CDR3 is 13 residues long. Unmatched junction bases numbered 2, after V lost 0 bases and J lost 4 bases. CDR3 in amino acids: CAWSVAGGTEAFF. The CDR3 nucleotides are TGTGCCTGGAGTGTAGCAGGGGGCACTGAAGCTTTCTTT.

The V call is TRBV27, the J call TRBJ2-3; D possibly corresponds to TRBD2 (6 bases). The germline CDR1 and CDR2 sequences are MNHEY and SMNVEV (reference sequence). Trimming took 5 bases from V and 5 from J, leaving 17 bases between them. The CDR3 runs 15 residues. The CDR3 sequence is CASSPIGSLVDTQYF. The CDR3 DNA is TGTGCCAGCAGTCCAATCGGGAGTTTGGTAGATACGCAGTATTTT.

The V and J genes are TRBV19 and TRBJ1-2; tentative D call: TRBD1 (5 bases). V gave up 5 bases and J gave up 6 bases, with 13 bases separating them. CDR1 is LNHDA and CDR2 is SQIVND in the germline V gene (reference sequence). The CDR3 has 13 amino acids. As DNA, the CDR3 is TGTGCCAGTAGTGGTCTGGGGCGCGATGGCTACACCTTC. It is translated as CASSGLGRDGYTF.

This chain links TRBV19 with TRBJ2-5, with TRBD2 matching 11 bases. V trimming: 3 bases; J trimming: 10 bases; junction bases outside the gene matches: 13. The CDR3 has 16 residues. Germline CDR1 LNHDA, CDR2 SQIVND (reference sequence). As DNA, the CDR3 is TGTGCCAGTAGTATTACTAGCGGGGGTGGATGGTTGGACCAGTACTTC. Its protein is CASSITSGGGWLDQYF.

CDR3 protein: CASSMTGGPMNTEAFF. The CDR3, as DNA: TGTGCCAGTAGTATGACGGGGGGTCCCATGAACACTGAAGCTTTCTTT. The chain uses TRBV19 and TRBJ1-1, with D tentatively TRBD1 (5 bases). V was cut by 3 bases and J by 0 bases, with 14 bases left in between. Germline CDR1 LNHDA, CDR2 SQIVND (reference sequence). The CDR3 is 16 residues long.

CDR3 nucleotides: TGTGCCAGCAGCGTAGGCAGGGGGACTGAAGCTTTCTTT. This encodes CASSVGRGTEAFF. The genes are TRBV9 and TRBJ1-1, with 7 nucleotides matching TRBD1. This CDR3 is 13 amino acids long. The junction had 1 base not matched to a gene; V was cut back by 0 bases and J by 5 bases. Germline V gene sequence: CDR1 SGDLS, CDR2 YYNGEE.

The chain links TRBV5-1 to TRBJ2-3; 9 positions agree with TRBD2. The CDR3 totals 14 residues. With V trimmed by 6 bases and J by 5 bases, 7 bases remained unmatched. Germline CDR1 is SGHRS and CDR2 is YFSETQ. The CDR3 DNA follows: TGCGCCAGCACCCGCGGGGGGGAGGGAGATACGCAGTATTTT. It codes for CASTRGGEGDTQYF.